The T cell receptor (beta chain) described here comes from a study of blood T cell repertoires in COVID-19. About this clone: One base away lies a much larger clone, so this may be a sequencing read error. Other DNA sequences in this specimen translate into the identical CDR3.

The V end lost 3 bases, the J end lost 3 bases, and 8 bases lay between the germline ends. The CDR3 runs to 13 residues. Germline V gene data show CDR1 as KGHSH and CDR2 as LQKENI. Generated by immunoSEQ multiplex PCR, the TCRdb table keeps only in-frame clones and is missing some. The sample shows 220,000 or so clones, around 83% of them seen only once. Ages ranged from about 18 to 100 years, with residence in under 25 US areas. Participant-given clinical history determined each cohort assignment. The TCR sequence derives from a middle-aged woman who had recovered from COVID-19. The chain couples TRBV18 to TRBJ1-1, with D perhaps matching TRBD1 (6 bases). Sequencing was done on a sample of PBMCs or T cells enriched from blood (not recorded which). The CDR3 is CASSPQGYTEAFF. In DNA, the CDR3 is TGTGCCAGCTCACCTCAGGGGTACACTGAAGCTTTCTTT.